The 7 T cell receptor beta chains below come from one sample, sequenced in a study of blood T cell repertoires in COVID-19. The data were produced by immunoSEQ multiplex PCR, yet TCRdb's version contains in-frame clones alone and is incomplete. The sample lists about 72,000 clones, approximately 90% seen once, with roughly 5% in the top ten. The sample consisted of peripheral blood. These receptors originate from an older woman with active COVID-19.

The chain combines TRBV5-4 with TRBJ1-2; D gene uncertain. V was shortened by 0 bases and J by 9 bases, with 15 bases between the two germline ends. The CDR3 totals 14 residues. Germline V gene lookup returns CDR1 SGHNT and CDR2 YYREEE (reference sequence). The CDR3 reads CASSLAGSGGSYTF. CDR3 bases: TGTGCCAGCAGCTTGGCGGGGTCCGGAGGGAGCTACACCTTC.

This chain joins TRBV11-2 and TRBJ1-6; 9 nucleotides match TRBD1. With 4 bases clipped from V and 7 bases from J, the junction kept 8 bases outside the gene matches. The CDR3 covers 16 residues. The germline V gene encodes CDR1 SGHAT and CDR2 FQNNGV. CDR3 bases: TGTGCCAGCAGCTCCATTAGACAGGGGGTAAATTCACCCCTCCACTTT. It encodes CASSSIRQGVNSPLHF.

The V gene is TRBV28, the J gene TRBJ2-7; 10 bases map to TRBD2. In germline, CDR1 is MDHEN, CDR2 SYDVKM. This CDR3 region has 15 residues. The V gene end was trimmed by 5 bases and the J gene end by 5 bases; junction bases not matched to a gene: 9. In DNA, the CDR3 is TGTGCCAGCAGTCCCCCTAGCGGGAGCTCGCACGAGCAGTACTTC. This gives the protein CASSPPSGSSHEQYF.

The CDR3 region has the DNA TGTGCCAGCAGTCCGGGGCAGGGGGCGGGGACAGATACGCAGTATTTT. Translated, it gives CASSPGQGAGTDTQYF. This chain joins TRBV28 and TRBJ2-3, with TRBD1 matching over 8 bases. V lost 5 bases and J lost 3; bases outside the gene matches: 10. The CDR3 has 16 residues. Germline-derived CDR1 and CDR2 are MDHEN and SYDVKM.

This clone appeared once. This chain connects TRBV7-2 to TRBJ2-5; 8 bases are a match to TRBD1. Germline V gene data show CDR1 as SGHTA and CDR2 as FQGNSA. The CDR3 runs to 16 residues. The ends lost 5 bases at V and 5 bases at J; junction bases unmatched: 13. Here the CDR3 DNA reads TGTGCCAGCAGCCAGGGGCCCAGGGGGCAGTGGGAGACCCAGTACTTC. It specifies CASSQGPRGQWETQYF.

This clone was counted once. The rearrangement joins TRBV2 to TRBJ2-3, with 10 nucleotides matching TRBD2. Germline V lookup: CDR1 SNHLY, CDR2 FYNNEI. V lost 3 bases, J lost 5 bases, and 14 bases stayed unmatched. This CDR3 region has 18 residues. In DNA form, the CDR3 reads TGTGCCAGCAGTGAGGGGAGGCTAGCGGGAGCAGAGGGAGATACGCAGTATTTT. Its protein is CASSEGRLAGAEGDTQYF.

The chain couples TRBV15 to TRBJ1-4, with a tentative D call TRBD1 (5 bases). The CDR3 contains 13 residues. CDR1 is LNHNV, CDR2 YYDKDF, per germline (reference sequence). Trimming pared 0 bases from V and 6 bases from J, leaving 5 bases between. In DNA, the CDR3 is TGTGCCACCAGCAGAGACAGGGATGAAAAACTGTTTTTT. Translation gives CATSRDRDEKLFF.